The 5 T cell receptor beta chains presented below share a single source sample, sequenced in a study of blood T cells in healthy people across ages. For the second PCR, which ran for about 7 to 11 cycles, a sample-barcoded 5' primer and a J-beta primer mix were used. In TCRdb, the 5' RACE reads were re-called with MiXCR into one record per CDR3 protein. The sample holds roughly 2 million distinct CDR3 sequences; 49% are singletons and the top ten take around 2.1%. Sequences were obtained from blood. These receptors were collected from a woman aged 40 to 50 in good health.

This chain links TRBV5-1 with TRBJ1-6; D possibly corresponds to TRBD1 (5 bases). Looked up from germline, CDR1 is SGHRS and CDR2 is YFSETQ. V dropped 4 bases and J dropped 8 bases, with 13 bases sitting between them. This CDR3 is 14 amino acids long. Written as DNA, the CDR3 is TGCGCCAGCAGCACTGGGGGGAGGGATTCACCCCTCCACTTT. Protein product: CASSTGGRDSPLHF.

Turning to this clonotype: An end of the junction does not agree with germline; a read error may underlie this. The V gene is TRBV6-2 or TRBV6-3, the J gene TRBJ1-5, with 7 bases fitting TRBD1. Germline CDR1 reads MNHEY; CDR2 reads SVGEGT. This CDR3 spans 15 amino acids. For the CDR3, the DNA is TGTGCCTGCAGCTCCGGGACAGTCCCAGGTCAGCCCCAGCATTTT. This translates into CACSSGTVPGQPQHF.

This clonotype occurred once. The chain employs TRBV5-1 and TRBJ2-1; 11 bases map to TRBD2. V was pared by 4 bases and J by 9 bases, with 18 bases of the junction left unmatched. Germline V lookup: CDR1 SGHRS, CDR2 YFSETQ. The CDR3 length is 18 residues. CDR3 sequence reads: CASSPTLLAGGRSGEQFF. In DNA, the CDR3 is TGCGCCAGCAGCCCCACCCTATTAGCGGGGGGGCGTTCGGGTGAGCAGTTCTTC.

CDR3 sequence reads: CASSLEGRGNTEAFF. CDR3 sequence (DNA): TGTGCCAGCAGTTTAGAGGGCAGGGGGAACACTGAAGCTTTCTTT. This chain uses TRBV28 with TRBJ1-1; the D gene is possibly TRBD1 (6 bases). The CDR3 spans 15 residues. Germline V CDR1 and CDR2: MDHEN, SYDVKM. The ends were cut back, 2 bases at V and 1 base at J, with 11 bases in the middle.

This clonotype turned up a few times. The chain carries TRBV12-3 or TRBV12-4 and TRBJ1-2, with D unclear. This CDR3 has 11 amino acids. V lost 6 bases and J 4 bases, leaving 6 bases between the germline ends. The CDR3 reads CASSHAYGYTF. DNA for the CDR3: TGTGCCAGCAGCCACGCCTATGGCTACACCTTC.